The 20 T cell receptor beta chains below come from one sample, sequenced in a study of blood T cell repertoires in COVID-19. The method was immunoSEQ multiplex PCR; TCRdb's version includes in-frame clones alone and lacks a portion of them. The table includes more than 120,000 clones, roughly 81% detected once. Sequencing input: peripheral blood. Receptors were obtained from a human donor with acute or convalescent COVID-19. The donor label of this sample is uncertain.

V usage is TRBV30 and J usage is TRBJ1-2, with D possibly matching TRBD1 (6 bases). V lost 0 bases and J 8 bases, leaving 22 bases between the germline ends. The CDR3 totals 16 residues. Germline values: CDR1 GTSNPN, CDR2 SVGIG (reference sequence). This CDR3 is CAWSVPSSGRGQGYTF. The CDR3 DNA follows: TGTGCCTGGAGTGTCCCCTCATCGGGCAGGGGCCAAGGCTACACCTTC.

J is TRBJ2-2 and V is TRBV5-1; 7 bases match TRBD2. Trimming cost V 3 bases and J 5 bases; bases outside gene matches: 4. The germline gives CDR1 SGHRS, CDR2 YFSETQ. The CDR3 contains 14 residues. The CDR3 coding sequence is TGCGCCAGCAGCTCCTGGACTAGTACCGGGGAGCTGTTTTTT. Residues: CASSSWTSTGELFF.

J is TRBJ1-2 and V is TRBV21-1; the table's D gene call, TRBD1, was not cross checked with the DNA. TRBV21-1 corresponds to a pseudogene. The CDR3 is made up of 14 amino acids. The CDR3 protein is CASSKEVTGDGYTF. CDR3 coding DNA: TGTGCCAGCAGCAAAGAAGTCACAGGGGATGGCTACACCTTC.

The chain uses TRBV4-1 and TRBJ1-5, with D possibly TRBD1 on 5 matching bases. The CDR3 totals 17 residues. Deletions cut 3 bases from V and 0 bases from J, with 15 bases between. The germline V gene encodes CDR1 MGHRA and CDR2 YSYEKL. The CDR3 DNA reads TGCGCCAGCAGCCAGGACACGGGGGGGTATAGCAATCAGCCCCAGCATTTT. Translation gives CASSQDTGGYSNQPQHF.

The V gene is TRBV2, the J gene TRBJ2-7; D possibly corresponds to TRBD1 (6 bases). Germline assignment: CDR1 SNHLY and CDR2 FYNNEI. The V gene lost 2 bases and the J gene lost 2 bases, with 7 bases spanning the gap. CDR3 length equals 13 residues. The CDR3 nucleotides read TGTGCCAGCAGTGAATGGACAGCCTACGAGCAGTACTTC. Translated: CASSEWTAYEQYF. The complete variable domain, with remaining parts taken from reference TRBV2 and TRBJ2-7, reads EPEVTQTPSHQVTQMGQEVILRCVPISNHLYFYWYRQILGQKVEFLVSFYNNEISEKSEIFDDQFSVERPDGSNFTLKIRSTKLEDSAMYFCASSEWTAYEQYFGPGTRLTVT.

This chain connects TRBV25-1 to TRBJ2-3, with a weak D call TRBD2 (6 bases). From germline, CDR1 is MGHDK and CDR2 SYGVNS. Trimming stripped 3 bases from V and 4 bases from J, with 8 bases between. This CDR3 region has 13 residues. The CDR3 loop reads CASSDSGADTQYF. The DNA for the CDR3 is TGTGCCAGCAGTGACTCGGGGGCAGATACGCAGTATTTT.

The chain combines TRBV20-1 with TRBJ1-2; D may be TRBD1 (5 bases). The length of the CDR3 is 11 residues. V was cut by 0 bases and J by 8 bases, with 7 bases left in between. Germline V CDR1 and CDR2: DFQATT, SNEGSKA (reference sequence). The CDR3 sequence is CSAREGQGYTF. In DNA, the CDR3 is TGCAGTGCTAGAGAGGGGCAGGGCTACACCTTC.

This sequence joins TRBV19 and TRBJ2-1, with TRBD1 matching over 9 bases. Trimming cost V 4 bases and J 1 base; bases outside gene matches: 8. The CDR3 runs to 17 residues. Germline CDR1 and CDR2: LNHDA and SQIVND (reference sequence). DNA for the CDR3: TGTGCCAGTAGTACCGGGACAGGGTTCCTTTCCTACAATGAGCAGTTCTTC. This encodes CASSTGTGFLSYNEQFF.

A single count supports this clone. This chain joins TRBV18 and TRBJ2-1; 9 bases match TRBD1. CDR1 KGHSH and CDR2 LQKENI come from the germline V gene. V dropped 0 bases and J dropped 4; count of bases not matched to a gene: 1. The CDR3 has 15 amino acids. In DNA form, the CDR3 reads TGTGCCAGCTCACCACCAGGGACAGGGTACAATGAGCAGTTCTTC. Amino acids: CASSPPGTGYNEQFF.

This clone was found a few times. The chain uses TRBV2 and TRBJ1-6; D is uncertain. The V end was cut by 6 bases, the J end by 4 bases, with 4 bases between. The CDR3 sequence is 12 residues long. From germline, CDR1 is SNHLY and CDR2 FYNNEI. CDR3 bases: TGTGCCAGCAGATCTTATAATTCACCCCTCCACTTT. It translates to CASRSYNSPLHF.

CDR3 sequence: CAREGTAGGEETQYF. The CDR3 DNA follows: TGTGCCCGGGAGGGTACAGCGGGGGGTGAGGAGACCCAGTACTTC. The V gene is TRBV30, the J gene TRBJ2-5, with 9 nucleotides matching TRBD2. The V gene end was trimmed by 8 bases and the J gene end by 5 bases; junction bases not matched to a gene: 15. This CDR3 comprises 15 residues. Germline V lookup: CDR1 GTSNPN, CDR2 SVGIG (reference sequence).

This chain connects TRBV4-3 to TRBJ2-3, with TRBD2 as a possible D gene (6 bases). The CDR3 contains 15 residues. Germline V lookup: CDR1 LGHNA, CDR2 YSLEER. Trimming left V 4 bases short and J 0 bases short, with 11 bases between. DNA for the CDR3: TGCGCCAGCAGCCCCCTCGGGGGTAGCACAGATACGCAGTATTTT. Translation: CASSPLGGSTDTQYF.

This chain connects TRBV10-3 to TRBJ2-4; 7 bases are a match to TRBD2. Trimming took 11 bases from V and 1 from J; bases not matched to a gene: 11. Looked up from germline, CDR1 is ENHRY and CDR2 is SYGVKD. The CDR3 length is 15 residues. As DNA, the CDR3 is TGTGCCGCCTCAGGTGGTAGCGGGGCCAAAAACATTCAGTACTTC. Its protein product is CAASGGSGAKNIQYF.

The chain recombines TRBV27 with TRBJ1-1; D unresolved. The CDR3 is 14 residues long. The germline V gene has CDR1 MNHEY and CDR2 SMNVEV (reference sequence). V lost 2 bases to trimming and J lost 7 bases, with 14 bases between them. CDR3 in DNA: TGTGCCAGCAGTTTAAGAGGGCGGTACCTTGAAGCTTTCTTT. Its protein is CASSLRGRYLEAFF.

The chain employs TRBV6-6 and TRBJ2-6; a weak D match, TRBD1 (5 bases). The CDR3 is made up of 15 amino acids. Germline assignment: CDR1 MNHNY and CDR2 SVGAGI (reference sequence). Trimming took 5 bases from V and 4 from J, leaving 12 bases between them. The CDR3 DNA reads TGTGCCAGCAGTCTAAGGGGATCCGGGGCCAACGTCCTGACTTTC. Translation: CASSLRGSGANVLTF.

This clone came up once. The chain recombines TRBV7-2 with TRBJ2-1; a possible D gene is TRBD2 (5 bases). The CDR3 has 13 residues. CDR1 and CDR2 from the germline V gene are SGHTA and FQGNSA. With 0 bases removed from V and 12 bases from J, the gap between germline ends came to 12 bases. Here the CDR3 reads CASSLAGAPGQFF. CDR3 bases: TGTGCCAGCAGCTTAGCGGGAGCGCCAGGGCAGTTCTTC. Supplemented by reference TRBV7-2 and TRBJ2-1, the full variable domain reads GAGVSQSPSNKVTEKGKDVELRCDPISGHTALYWYRQSLGQGLEFLIYFQGNSAPDKSGLPSDRFSAERTGGSVSTLTIQRTQQEDSAVYLCASSLAGAPGQFFGPGTRLTVL.

The rearrangement joins TRBV5-1 to TRBJ1-4; perhaps TRBD1 as D (5 bases). Between the trimmed V and J ends, which lost 7 bases and 1 base, there was a span of 8 bases. Germline assignment: CDR1 SGHRS and CDR2 YFSETQ. This CDR3 is 13 amino acids long. CDR3 sequence reads: CASRTLTNEKLFF. CDR3 in DNA: TGCGCCAGCCGGACATTAACTAATGAAAAACTGTTTTTT.

The chain has TRBV30 and TRBJ1-6; D is undetermined. V lost 0 bases, J lost 0 bases, and 6 bases lay in between. Germline CDR1 is GTSNPN and CDR2 is SVGIG (reference sequence). The CDR3 is 15 amino acids. CDR3: CAWSVDSSYNSPLHF. CDR3 bases: TGTGCCTGGAGTGTTGATAGCTCCTATAATTCACCCCTCCACTTT.

The chain employs TRBV6-5 and TRBJ2-7; 8 bases are shared with TRBD2. CDR3 size: 15 residues. V lost 0 bases and J lost 4; bases outside the gene matches: 5. Germline-derived CDR1 and CDR2 are MNHEY and SVGAGI. The CDR3: CASSYSSTSDYEQYF. CDR3 DNA sequence: TGTGCCAGCAGTTACTCTTCGACTAGCGATTACGAGCAGTACTTC.

With respect to this clone: The sample holds other DNA sequences that translate to the same CDR3. The chain couples TRBV3-1 (or the pseudogene TRBV3-2) to TRBJ1-2, with D uncertain. Deletions cut 4 bases from V and 2 bases from J, with 14 bases between. Germline V gene sequence: CDR1 LGHDT, CDR2 YNNKEL (reference sequence). This CDR3 has 15 amino acids. The CDR3 region is CASSRGVGANYGYTF. The CDR3, as DNA: TGTGCCAGCAGCCGCGGCGTCGGTGCCAACTATGGCTACACCTTC.